Sequencing of this T cell receptor (beta chain) was carried out in a study of control samples from healthy donors and cancer patients. The ends lost 6 bases at V and 4 bases at J; junction bases unmatched: 8. This CDR3 comprises 15 residues. Germline CDR1 reads LNHDA; CDR2 reads SQIVND (reference sequence). TCRdb keeps only in-frame clones here, not all; method: immunoSEQ multiplex PCR. Among about 130,000 clones, 92% were seen once, and the ten largest hold approximately 2.2%. The receptor's source is a woman between 45 and 65 years old in good health. This chain links TRBV19 with TRBJ1-5, with 8 bases matching TRBD1. The sequencing input was blood. The CDR3 bases are TGTGCCAGTAGGGACGGACAGGGACCTAATCAGCCCCAGCATTTT. Protein: CASRDGQGPNQPQHF.